The 19 T cell receptor beta chains below were found in one sample sequenced in a study of blood T cell repertoires in COVID-19. Clones were sequenced by immunoSEQ multiplex PCR, and TCRdb holds only the in-frame ones, with some missing. The sample holds about 200,000 clones; over 75% are singletons and the top ten take 15% to 20%. Sequencing was done on a sample of peripheral blood. The origin of the receptors is a man between 50 and 59 years old with COVID-19, enrolled during active disease.

This chain links TRBV6-2 or TRBV6-3 with TRBJ2-7, with a weak D call TRBD2 (5 bases). This CDR3 spans 16 amino acids. CDR1 MNHEY and CDR2 SVGEGT come from the germline V gene. V gave up 2 bases and J gave up 0 bases, with 14 bases separating them. CDR3 sequence (DNA): TGTGCCAGCAGTTACCTACGGCGGGTTGCCTCCTACGAGCAGTACTTC. Translating it yields CASSYLRRVASYEQYF.

J is TRBJ2-1 and V is TRBV29-1; 11 bases agree with TRBD2. The V and J ends lost 4 bases and 8 bases, in that order; junction bases with no gene match: 13. The CDR3 totals 16 residues. Germline lookup yields CDR1 SQVTM and CDR2 ANQGSEA. The CDR3: CSVGILAGGSRDEQFF. CDR3 DNA sequence: TGCAGCGTTGGAATCCTAGCGGGAGGCTCCAGGGATGAGCAGTTCTTC.

The genes are TRBV4-2 and TRBJ2-1; 11 bases map to TRBD2. Germline-derived CDR1 and CDR2 are LGHNA and YNFKEQ. The CDR3 covers 16 residues. V shed 1 base and J 7 bases; nucleotides not matched to a gene: 6. The chain's CDR3 is CASSQATSGSWNEQFF. Written as DNA, the CDR3 is TGTGCCAGCAGCCAAGCCACTAGCGGGAGTTGGAATGAGCAGTTCTTC.

The rearrangement uses TRBV2 and TRBJ2-1; 7 bases map to TRBD1. This CDR3 is 13 amino acids long. Losses at the gene ends were 7 bases for V and 5 bases for J; bases not matched to a gene: 5. CDR1 is SNHLY and CDR2 is FYNNEI in the germline V gene. DNA of the CDR3: TGTGCCAGCAAACCGGGACAGAACAATGAGCAGTTCTTC. Translating gives CASKPGQNNEQFF.

V usage is TRBV6-5 and J usage is TRBJ2-7, with a weak D call TRBD2 (6 bases). This CDR3 is 13 amino acids long. Per germline, CDR1 MNHEY and CDR2 SVGAGI. Trimming stripped 8 bases from V and 6 bases from J, with 17 bases between. This CDR3 is CASRREPVTEQYF. The CDR3 DNA sequence: TGTGCCAGCCGGCGGGAACCTGTAACCGAGCAGTACTTC.

This chain connects TRBV6-6 to TRBJ2-3; weak D call: TRBD2 (7 bases). Deletions cut 5 bases from V and 0 bases from J, with 21 bases between. Germline lookup yields CDR1 MNHNY and CDR2 SVGAGI (reference sequence). The CDR3 runs 18 residues. The CDR3 loop reads CASSPRGGSGVSTDTQYF. The CDR3 bases are TGTGCCAGCAGTCCCAGGGGAGGGAGCGGGGTTAGCACAGATACGCAGTATTTT.

This chain uses TRBV2 with TRBJ2-2, with TRBD1 identical over 7 bases. The ends lost 8 bases at V and 2 bases at J; junction bases unmatched: 5. Germline V CDR1 and CDR2: SNHLY, FYNNEI. The CDR3 contains 14 residues. CDR3 loop: CASLGQINTGELFF. The DNA of the CDR3 is TGTGCCAGCCTGGGACAGATAAACACCGGGGAGCTGTTTTTT.

The chain joins TRBV7-9 to TRBJ2-5; D remains ambiguous. The CDR3 runs 14 residues. The V and J ends lost 0 bases and 4 bases respectively, with 9 bases between them. Germline values: CDR1 SEHNR, CDR2 FQNEAQ (reference sequence). Here the CDR3 reads CASSLAPVGETQYF. In DNA, the CDR3 is TGTGCCAGCAGCTTAGCTCCCGTCGGAGAGACCCAGTACTTC. Full variable domain (missing parts from reference TRBV7-9 and TRBJ2-5): DTGVSQNPRHKITKRGQNVTFRCDPISEHNRLYWYRQTLGQGPEFLTYFQNEAQLEKSRLLSDRFSAERPKGSFSTLEIQRTEQGDSAMYLCASSLAPVGETQYFGPGTRLLVL.

The V call is TRBV7-2, the J call TRBJ2-3, with D perhaps TRBD1 (6 bases). The germline V and J ends were trimmed by 5 bases and 2 bases, with 11 bases remaining between them. Per germline, CDR1 SGHTA and CDR2 FQGNSA. This CDR3 is 14 amino acids long. CDR3 loop: CASSLTGPTDTQYF. The CDR3 DNA follows: TGTGCCAGCAGCCTGACAGGACCCACAGATACGCAGTATTTT.

The chain combines TRBV5-3 with TRBJ1-1; 8 bases are a match to TRBD1. TRBV5-3 is an ORF for which the function is uncertain. This CDR3 comprises 16 residues. The V and J ends lost 4 bases and 0 bases, in that order; junction bases with no gene match: 8. CDR3 loop: CARSIGTGNLNTEAFF. The CDR3 coding sequence is TGTGCCAGAAGCATCGGGACAGGCAATTTGAACACTGAAGCTTTCTTT.

The gene calls are TRBV7-9 and TRBJ1-4; D is uncertain. Trimming shortened V by 4 bases and J by 12 bases, and 15 bases separated the two germline ends. The CDR3 sequence is 13 residues long. Germline CDR1 is SEHNR and CDR2 is FQNEAQ (reference sequence). The CDR3 region is CASSSLWAGELFF. CDR3 DNA: TGTGCCAGCAGCTCCCTTTGGGCTGGCGAACTGTTTTTT.

This clone has more than one count but fewer than ten. J is TRBJ1-6 and V is TRBV6-2 or TRBV6-3; D not resolved. Germline CDR1 reads MNHEY; CDR2 reads SVGEGT. Trimming pared 1 base from V and 8 bases from J, leaving 9 bases between. This CDR3 has 14 residues. Here the CDR3 reads CASSYLSEYSPLHF. The CDR3 nucleotides are TGTGCCAGCAGTTACTTGTCAGAATATTCACCCCTCCACTTT.

This sequence joins TRBV10-2 and TRBJ2-3, with 8 bases lining up with TRBD1. CDR1 WSHSY and CDR2 SAAADI come from the germline V gene. The CDR3 runs to 17 residues. The J segment lost 0 bases and the V segment lost 8 bases, leaving 13 bases of the junction unmatched. The CDR3 sequence is CASRRPGTGSSTDTQYF. The DNA for the CDR3 is TGCGCCAGCCGACGTCCCGGGACAGGATCTAGCACAGATACGCAGTATTTT.

This CDR3 is CASSQDRGAGPDVDEQFF. The DNA for the CDR3 is TGTGCCAGCAGCCAAGATCGGGGGGCAGGGCCCGATGTGGATGAGCAGTTCTTC. The chain is built from TRBV4-2 and TRBJ2-1, with D possibly being TRBD2 (7 bases). V was trimmed by 0 bases and J by 8 bases, leaving 23 bases between them. CDR3 length: 18 residues. The germline CDR1 and CDR2 sequences are LGHNA and YNFKEQ.

The sample holds a few counts of this clone. V and J are TRBV4-2 and TRBJ2-7; 11 nucleotides agree with TRBD2. J gave up 0 bases and V 4 bases, and 5 bases lay outside the gene matches. Per the germline V gene, CDR1 is LGHNA and CDR2 is YNFKEQ. CDR3 length: 16 residues. The CDR3 DNA reads TGTGCCAGCAGCCTAGTAGCGGGGGGGAACTCCTACGAGCAGTACTTC. The encoded protein is CASSLVAGGNSYEQYF.

The V call is TRBV7-2, the J call TRBJ1-4; D gene ambiguous. The CDR3 length is 13 residues. The germline gives CDR1 SGHTA, CDR2 FQGNSA. Between the trimmed V and J ends, which lost 0 bases and 8 bases, there was a span of 7 bases. The CDR3 nucleotides read TGTGCCAGCAGCTTAGCCTCGGGGGAAAAACTGTTTTTT. It is translated as CASSLASGEKLFF.

The J gene is TRBJ2-7, the V gene TRBV5-4; 9 bases map to TRBD2. The CDR3 extends over 14 amino acids. Germline V CDR1 and CDR2: SGHNT, YYREEE (reference sequence). Trimming cost V 1 base and J 6 bases; bases outside gene matches: 5. The CDR3 DNA reads TGTGCCAGCAGCTTGTACGCTAGCGGGACCGAGCAGTACTTC. Translation: CASSLYASGTEQYF. Drawing the rest from reference TRBV5-4 and TRBJ2-7, the complete variable domain is ETGVTQSPTHLIKTRGQQVTLRCSSQSGHNTVSWYQQALGQGPQFIFQYYREEENGRGNFPPRFSGLQFPNYSSELNVNALELDDSALYLCASSLYASGTEQYFGPGTRLTVT.

V usage is TRBV28 and J usage is TRBJ1-4, with 11 bases that match TRBD1. The length of the CDR3 is 16 residues. The J segment lost 7 bases and the V segment lost 6 bases, leaving 10 bases of the junction unmatched. Germline-derived CDR1 and CDR2 are MDHEN and SYDVKM. CDR3 protein: CASSSPDRGHIEKLFF. DNA for the CDR3: TGTGCCAGCAGCTCCCCGGACAGGGGGCATATTGAAAAACTGTTTTTT.

This sequence joins TRBV5-6 and TRBJ1-5; D is uncertain. CDR1 SGHDT and CDR2 YYEEEE come from the germline V gene. V lost 4 bases to trimming and J lost 5 bases, with 7 bases between them. The CDR3 spans 12 residues. The CDR3 bases are TGTGCCAGCAGCCTAGTGGATCAGCCCCAGCATTTT. Translating it yields CASSLVDQPQHF.